Listed below are T cell receptor beta chains from one sample, sequenced in a study of T-cell memory formation after mild COVID-19. MiXCR was run by TCRdb on the 5' RACE reads, yielding one entry per CDR3 protein. The sample shows under 40,000 distinct CDR3 sequences, around 7.7% of them seen only once. Material: PBMCs or a T cell subset sorted from them (not recorded which). The receptors were sampled from a man aged 18 to 35 who had mild COVID-19 (a few samples of this study predate the infection). Cell type and time point are not known. Each CDR3 is given with its conserved first and last residue. A D gene is named only where the DNA matches it firmly. The size field is filled for only some rows; it gives once, few, many or a size class.

d_call clone_size j_call v_call cdr3_aa cdr3_nt
TRBD1 many TRBJ2-7 TRBV29-1 CSVEGGRGREDEQYF TGCAGCGTTGAAGGGGGTAGGGGGCGCGAGGACGAGCAGTACTTC
- - TRBJ2-1 TRBV2 CASSRNYNEQFF TGTGCCAGCAGTAGGAACTACAATGAGCAGTTCTTC
- few TRBJ1-5 TRBV28 CASSSADRINQPQHF TGTGCCAGCAGTTCGGCAGACAGAATTAATCAGCCCCAGCATTTT
- many TRBJ2-7 TRBV6-5 CASSSFGGYEQYF TGTGCCAGCAGTTCCTTTGGGGGATACGAGCAGTACTTC
TRBD1 many TRBJ1-2 TRBV7-9 CASSLPDREGGYTF TGTGCCAGCAGCTTACCCGACAGGGAAGGTGGCTACACCTTC
- many TRBJ2-5 TRBV23-1 CASRTGLPQETQYF TGCGCCAGCAGGACAGGACTTCCCCAAGAGACCCAGTACTTC
TRBD1 many TRBJ1-4 TRBV12-3/TRBV12-4 CASSPGDRPGIKLFF TGTGCCAGCAGCCCGGGGGACAGGCCGGGTATCAAACTGTTTTTT
TRBD2 many TRBJ2-2 TRBV20-1 CSARERGANTGELFF TGCAGTGCTAGAGAGCGGGGGGCGAACACCGGGGAGCTGTTTTTT
- many TRBJ2-1 TRBV5-1 CASSSGAGGRFF TGCGCCAGCAGCTCGGGGGCCGGGGGGCGGTTCTTC
TRBD1 many TRBJ2-3 TRBV20-1 CSAHHGRGTDTQYF TGCAGTGCTCATCATGGCAGGGGGACAGATACGCAGTATTTT
- many TRBJ2-1 TRBV3-1 CASSLRYNEQFF TGTGCCAGCAGCCTTAGGTACAATGAGCAGTTCTTC
- many TRBJ2-1 TRBV29-1 CSASPSGGDEQFF TGCAGCGCCTCTCCCTCGGGCGGCGATGAGCAGTTCTTC
- many TRBJ2-2 TRBV6-5 CASRDTGNTGELFF TGTGCCAGCAGGGACACGGGGAACACCGGGGAGCTGTTTTTT
TRBD2 many TRBJ2-7 TRBV12-3/TRBV12-4 CASSSLAGGREQYF TGTGCCAGCAGTAGTCTAGCGGGGGGGCGGGAGCAGTACTTC
TRBD1 many TRBJ1-2 TRBV11-2 CASSSGQDYGYTF TGTGCCAGCAGCTCCGGACAGGATTATGGCTACACCTTC
- many TRBJ1-5 TRBV20-1 CSARDSTYSRSQPQHF TGCAGTGCTAGAGATTCCACATACTCCAGATCTCAGCCCCAGCATTTT
TRBD1 few TRBJ2-2 TRBV11-3 CASSWTGLRSGELFF TGTGCCAGCAGCTGGACAGGGCTTAGGTCCGGGGAGCTGTTTTTT
- many TRBJ1-1 TRBV12-3/TRBV12-4 CASSLIANTEAFF TGTGCCAGCAGTTTAATAGCGAACACTGAAGCTTTCTTT
TRBD2 many TRBJ2-1 TRBV11-2 CASSLVPFRERGLNEQFF TGTGCCAGCAGCTTAGTCCCCTTTCGGGAGCGGGGACTCAATGAGCAGTTCTTC
- - TRBJ1-1 TRBV5-6 CASSWRQLAFF TGTGCCAGCAGCTGGAGACAGTTGGCTTTCTTT
TRBD1 many TRBJ2-4 TRBV5-1 CASSTMGQGQNIQYF TGCGCCAGCAGCACCATGGGACAGGGGCAAAACATTCAGTACTTC
- many TRBJ2-3 TRBV7-8 CASSLDQPRPGDTQYF TGTGCCAGCAGCTTAGATCAGCCTCGCCCCGGAGATACGCAGTATTTT
TRBD2 many TRBJ2-1 TRBV7-2 CASSLEPTPGLAGIF TGTGCCAGCAGCTTGGAGCCCACCCCGGGACTAGCGGGGATCTTC
- many TRBJ2-2 TRBV9 CASSVAKGNTGELFF TGTGCCAGCAGCGTAGCCAAGGGGAACACCGGGGAGCTGTTTTTT
- - TRBJ2-7 TRBV7-2 CASSYPGGTSSYEQYF TGTGCCAGCAGCTACCCAGGAGGTACAAGCTCCTACGAGCAGTACTTC
- many TRBJ1-3 TRBV4-2 CASSQQGPYGNTIYF TGTGCCAGCAGCCAACAGGGGCCCTATGGAAACACCATATATTTT
- many TRBJ2-2 TRBV18 CASSDTGELFF TGTGCCAGCTCAGACACCGGGGAGCTGTTTTTT
- many TRBJ1-1 TRBV6-1 CASSDWEDTEAFF TGTGCCAGCAGTGATTGGGAGGACACTGAAGCTTTCTTT